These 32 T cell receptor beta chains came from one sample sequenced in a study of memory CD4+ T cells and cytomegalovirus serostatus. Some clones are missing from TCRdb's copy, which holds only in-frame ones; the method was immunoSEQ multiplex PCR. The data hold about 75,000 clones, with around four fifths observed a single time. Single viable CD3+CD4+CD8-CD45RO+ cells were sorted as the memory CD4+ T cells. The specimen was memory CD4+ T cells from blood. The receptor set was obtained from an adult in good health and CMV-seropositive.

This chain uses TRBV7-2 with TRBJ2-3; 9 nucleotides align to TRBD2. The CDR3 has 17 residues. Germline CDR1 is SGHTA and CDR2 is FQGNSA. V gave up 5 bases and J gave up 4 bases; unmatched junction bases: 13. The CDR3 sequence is CASSPDLVAGAADTQYF. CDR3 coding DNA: TGTGCCAGCAGCCCTGATTTGGTAGCGGGGGCGGCAGATACGCAGTATTTT.

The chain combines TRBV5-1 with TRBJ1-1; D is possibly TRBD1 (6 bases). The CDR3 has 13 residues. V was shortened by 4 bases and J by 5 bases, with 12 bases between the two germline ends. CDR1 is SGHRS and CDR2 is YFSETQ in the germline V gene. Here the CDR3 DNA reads TGCGCCAGCAGCGAGGGGGTACGGACTGAAGCTTTCTTT. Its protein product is CASSEGVRTEAFF.

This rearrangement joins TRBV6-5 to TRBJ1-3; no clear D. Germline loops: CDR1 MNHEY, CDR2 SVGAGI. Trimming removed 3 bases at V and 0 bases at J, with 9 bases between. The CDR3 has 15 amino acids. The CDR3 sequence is CASSYRWSSGNTIYF. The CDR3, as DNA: TGTGCCAGCAGTTATCGTTGGAGCTCTGGAAACACCATATATTTT.

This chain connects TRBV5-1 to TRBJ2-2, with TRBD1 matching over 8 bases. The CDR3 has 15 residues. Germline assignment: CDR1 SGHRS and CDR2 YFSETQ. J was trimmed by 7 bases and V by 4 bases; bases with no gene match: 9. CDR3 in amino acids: CASSTDGQGGGELFF. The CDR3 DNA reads TGCGCCAGCAGCACCGATGGACAGGGTGGCGGGGAGCTGTTTTTT.

The CDR3 DNA follows: TGTGCCAGCAGAAACGACAGGGGAAGTAGCAATCAGCCCCAGCATTTT. This codes for CASRNDRGSSNQPQHF. The chain combines TRBV2 with TRBJ1-5; TRBD1 matches 8 bases. Germline assignment: CDR1 SNHLY and CDR2 FYNNEI. The CDR3 is made up of 16 amino acids. Germline trimming cut 6 bases from V and 0 bases from J; bases unmatched to any gene: 7.

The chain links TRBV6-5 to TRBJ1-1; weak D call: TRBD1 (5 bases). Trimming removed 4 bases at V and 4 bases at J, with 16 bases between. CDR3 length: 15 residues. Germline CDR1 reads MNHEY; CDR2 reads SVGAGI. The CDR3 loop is CASSSLPGGGTEAFF. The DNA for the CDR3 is TGTGCCAGCAGTTCCCTTCCGGGGGGGGGCACTGAAGCTTTCTTT.

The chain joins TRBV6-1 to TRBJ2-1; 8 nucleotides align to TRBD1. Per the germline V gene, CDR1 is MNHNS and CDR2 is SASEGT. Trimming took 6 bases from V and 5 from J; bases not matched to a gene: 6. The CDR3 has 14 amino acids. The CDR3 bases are TGTGCCAGCAGGTGGGGACAGGTGGACAATGAGCAGTTCTTC. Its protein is CASRWGQVDNEQFF.

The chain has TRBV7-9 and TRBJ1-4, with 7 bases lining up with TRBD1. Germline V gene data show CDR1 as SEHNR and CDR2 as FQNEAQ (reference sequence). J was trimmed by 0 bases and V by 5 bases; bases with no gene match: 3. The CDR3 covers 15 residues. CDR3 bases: TGTGCCAGCAGCCCTGGGACAGCAACTAATGAAAAACTGTTTTTT. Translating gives CASSPGTATNEKLFF.

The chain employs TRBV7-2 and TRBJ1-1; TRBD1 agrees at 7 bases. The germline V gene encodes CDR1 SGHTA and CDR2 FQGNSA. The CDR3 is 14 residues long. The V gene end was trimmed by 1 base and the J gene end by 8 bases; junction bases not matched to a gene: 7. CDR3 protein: CASSLVGPDREAFF. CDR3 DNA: TGTGCCAGCAGCTTAGTGGGACCGGACAGGGAAGCTTTCTTT.

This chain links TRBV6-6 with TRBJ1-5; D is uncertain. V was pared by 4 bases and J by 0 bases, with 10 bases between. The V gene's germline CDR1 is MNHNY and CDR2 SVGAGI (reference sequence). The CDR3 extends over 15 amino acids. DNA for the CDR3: TGTGCCAGCAGTTCGGACGGGAATAGCAATCAGCCCCAGCATTTT. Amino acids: CASSSDGNSNQPQHF.

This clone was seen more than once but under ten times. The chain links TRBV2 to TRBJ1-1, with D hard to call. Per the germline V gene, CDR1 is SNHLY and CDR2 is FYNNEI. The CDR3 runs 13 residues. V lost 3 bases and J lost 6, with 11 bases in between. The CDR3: CASSDRFGAEAFF. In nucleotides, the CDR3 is TGTGCCAGCAGTGACAGGTTCGGGGCTGAAGCTTTCTTT.

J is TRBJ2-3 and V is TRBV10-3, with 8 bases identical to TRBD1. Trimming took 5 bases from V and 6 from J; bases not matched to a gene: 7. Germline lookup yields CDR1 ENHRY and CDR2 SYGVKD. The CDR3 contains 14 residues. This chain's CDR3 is CAISRTGFADTQYF. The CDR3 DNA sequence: TGTGCCATCAGTAGGACAGGGTTCGCGGATACGCAGTATTTT.

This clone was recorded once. The CDR3 loop reads CATSRGGLSYNEQFF. The DNA for the CDR3 is TGTGCCACCAGCAGAGGGGGACTTAGCTACAATGAGCAGTTCTTC. The chain uses TRBV15 and TRBJ2-1; TRBD2 is a possible D gene (6 bases). Germline V CDR1 and CDR2: LNHNV, YYDKDF (reference sequence). Trimming removed 1 base at V and 3 bases at J, with 10 bases between. The CDR3 covers 15 residues.

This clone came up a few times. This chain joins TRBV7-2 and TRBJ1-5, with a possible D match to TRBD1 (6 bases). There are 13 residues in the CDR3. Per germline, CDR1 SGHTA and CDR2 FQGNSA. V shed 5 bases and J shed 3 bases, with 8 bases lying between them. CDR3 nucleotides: TGTGCCAGCAGCCCAGGGGTCAATCAGCCCCAGCATTTT. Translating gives CASSPGVNQPQHF.

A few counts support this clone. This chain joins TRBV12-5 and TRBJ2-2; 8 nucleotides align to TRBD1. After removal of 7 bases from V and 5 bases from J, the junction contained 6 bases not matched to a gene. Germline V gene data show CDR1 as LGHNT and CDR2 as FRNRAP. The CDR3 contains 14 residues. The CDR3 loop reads CASALTGETGELFF. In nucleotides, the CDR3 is TGTGCTAGTGCCCTGACAGGGGAGACCGGGGAGCTGTTTTTT.

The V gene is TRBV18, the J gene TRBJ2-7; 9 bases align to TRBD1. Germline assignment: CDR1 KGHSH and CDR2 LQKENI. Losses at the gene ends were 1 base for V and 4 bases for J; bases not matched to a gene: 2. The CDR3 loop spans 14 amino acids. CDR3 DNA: TGTGCCAGCTCACCACGGGGACAGGGTTACGAGCAGTACGTC. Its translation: CASSPRGQGYEQYV.

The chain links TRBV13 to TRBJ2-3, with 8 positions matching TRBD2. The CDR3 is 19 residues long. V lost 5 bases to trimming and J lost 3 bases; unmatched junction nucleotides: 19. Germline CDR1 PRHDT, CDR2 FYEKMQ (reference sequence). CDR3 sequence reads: CASSLLEYGGGPSTDTQYF. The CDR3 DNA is TGTGCCAGCAGCCTACTTGAGTACGGGGGGGGGCCGTCGACAGATACGCAGTATTTT.

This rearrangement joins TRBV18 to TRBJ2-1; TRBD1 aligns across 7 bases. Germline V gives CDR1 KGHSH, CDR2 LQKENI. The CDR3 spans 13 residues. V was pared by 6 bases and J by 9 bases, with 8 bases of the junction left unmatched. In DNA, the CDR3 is TGTGCCAGCTCCCGAGACAGGGTCTCTGAGCAGTTCTTC. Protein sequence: CASSRDRVSEQFF.

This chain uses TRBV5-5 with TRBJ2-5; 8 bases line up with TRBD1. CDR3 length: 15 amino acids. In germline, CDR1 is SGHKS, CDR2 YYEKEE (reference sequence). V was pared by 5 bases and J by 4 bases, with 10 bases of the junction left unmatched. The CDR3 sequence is CASRFNGQGRETQYF. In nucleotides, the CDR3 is TGTGCCAGCAGGTTTAACGGACAGGGTAGAGAGACCCAGTACTTC.

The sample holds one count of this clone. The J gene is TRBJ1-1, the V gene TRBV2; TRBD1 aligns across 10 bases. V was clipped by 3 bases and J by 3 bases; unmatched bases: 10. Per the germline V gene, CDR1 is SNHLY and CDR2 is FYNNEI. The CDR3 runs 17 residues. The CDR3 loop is CASSDSGWGTGDTEAFF. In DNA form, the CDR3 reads TGTGCCAGCAGTGACTCGGGATGGGGGACAGGGGACACTGAAGCTTTCTTT.

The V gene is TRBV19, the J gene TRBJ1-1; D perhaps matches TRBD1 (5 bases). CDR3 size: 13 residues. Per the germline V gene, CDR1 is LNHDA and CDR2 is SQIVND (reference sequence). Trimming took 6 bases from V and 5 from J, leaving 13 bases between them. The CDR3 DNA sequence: TGTGCCAGTAGACCCGGTAGGGGAACTGAAGCTTTCTTT. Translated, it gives CASRPGRGTEAFF.

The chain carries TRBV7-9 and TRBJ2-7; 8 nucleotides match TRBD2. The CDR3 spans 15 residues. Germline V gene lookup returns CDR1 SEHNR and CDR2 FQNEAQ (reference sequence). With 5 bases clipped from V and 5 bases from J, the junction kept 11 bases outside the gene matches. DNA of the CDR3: TGTGCCAGCAGCAGGGGGACTAGTCAAGAGGACGAGCAGTACGTC. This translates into CASSRGTSQEDEQYV.

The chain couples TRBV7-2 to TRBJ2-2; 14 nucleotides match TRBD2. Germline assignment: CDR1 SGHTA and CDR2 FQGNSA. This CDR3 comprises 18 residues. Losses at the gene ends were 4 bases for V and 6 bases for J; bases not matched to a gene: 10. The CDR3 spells CASSSGLAGGPEPGELFF. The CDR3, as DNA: TGTGCCAGCAGCTCCGGACTAGCGGGAGGCCCTGAGCCCGGGGAGCTGTTTTTT.

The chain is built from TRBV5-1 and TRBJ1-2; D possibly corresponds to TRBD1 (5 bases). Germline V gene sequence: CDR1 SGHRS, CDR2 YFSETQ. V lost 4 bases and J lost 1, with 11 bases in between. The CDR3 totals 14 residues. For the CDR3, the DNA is TGCGCCAGCAGCAGGGACCAGGGTAACTATGGCTACACCTTC. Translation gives CASSRDQGNYGYTF.

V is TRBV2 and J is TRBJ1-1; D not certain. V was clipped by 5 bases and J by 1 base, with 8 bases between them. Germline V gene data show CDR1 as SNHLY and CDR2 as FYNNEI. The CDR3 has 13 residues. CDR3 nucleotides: TGTGCCAGCAGTATCGAGTGGAACACTGAAGCTTTCTTT. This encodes CASSIEWNTEAFF.

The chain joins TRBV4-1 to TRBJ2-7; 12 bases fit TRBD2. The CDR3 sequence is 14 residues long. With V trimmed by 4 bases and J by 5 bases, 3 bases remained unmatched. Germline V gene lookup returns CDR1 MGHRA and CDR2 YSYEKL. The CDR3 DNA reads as TGCGCCAGCAGCCGGACTAGCGGGGCGAACGAGCAGTACTTC. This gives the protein CASSRTSGANEQYF.

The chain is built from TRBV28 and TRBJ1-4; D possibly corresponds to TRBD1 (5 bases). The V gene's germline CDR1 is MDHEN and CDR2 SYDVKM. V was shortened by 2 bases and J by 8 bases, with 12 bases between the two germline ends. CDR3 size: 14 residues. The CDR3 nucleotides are TGTGCCAGCAGTTTAGGGGGGTGGGGAGAAAAACTGTTTTTT. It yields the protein CASSLGGWGEKLFF.

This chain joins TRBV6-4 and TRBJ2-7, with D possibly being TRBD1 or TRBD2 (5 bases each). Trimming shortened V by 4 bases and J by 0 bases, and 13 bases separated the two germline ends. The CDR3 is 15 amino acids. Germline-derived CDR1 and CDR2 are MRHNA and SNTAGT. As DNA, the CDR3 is TGTGCCAGCAGTGCGAGGGGCACTAGCTCCTACGAGCAGTACGTC. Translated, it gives CASSARGTSSYEQYV.

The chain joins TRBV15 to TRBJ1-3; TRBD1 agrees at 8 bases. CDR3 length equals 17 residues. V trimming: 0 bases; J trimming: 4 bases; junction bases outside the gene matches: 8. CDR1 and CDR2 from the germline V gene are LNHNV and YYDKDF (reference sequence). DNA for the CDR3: TGTGCCACCAGCAGAGATCCCGGGACAGGAGTCGGAAACACCATATATTTT. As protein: CATSRDPGTGVGNTIYF.

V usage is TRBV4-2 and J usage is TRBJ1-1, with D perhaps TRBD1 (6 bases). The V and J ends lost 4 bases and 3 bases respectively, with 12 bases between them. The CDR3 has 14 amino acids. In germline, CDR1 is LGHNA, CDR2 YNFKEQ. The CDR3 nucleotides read TGTGCCAGCAGCCGTCCCAAGGGGGACACTGAAGCTTTCTTT. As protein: CASSRPKGDTEAFF.

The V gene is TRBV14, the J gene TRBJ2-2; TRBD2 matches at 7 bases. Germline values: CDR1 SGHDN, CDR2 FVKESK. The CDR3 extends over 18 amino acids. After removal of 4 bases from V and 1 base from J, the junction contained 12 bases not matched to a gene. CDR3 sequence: CASSPTRGGRGNTGELFF. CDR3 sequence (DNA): TGTGCCAGCAGCCCCACCCGGGGCGGGAGAGGGAACACCGGGGAGCTGTTTTTT.

The CDR3 protein is CAWSGGVRGEKLFF. In DNA, the CDR3 is TGTGCCTGGAGTGGCGGGGTCAGGGGTGAAAAACTGTTTTTT. The chain links TRBV30 to TRBJ1-4; the D gene is possibly TRBD1 (6 bases). The CDR3 has 14 amino acids. Trimming removed 1 base from V and 7 bases from J, with 13 bases in between. In germline, CDR1 is GTSNPN, CDR2 SVGIG (reference sequence).